Listed here is a single T cell receptor (beta chain). The V and J ends lost 4 bases and 5 bases, in that order; junction bases with no gene match: 9. The germline V gene has CDR1 LGHNT and CDR2 FRNRAP. The CDR3 loop spans 16 amino acids. The data were obtained in a study of blood T cell repertoires in COVID-19. Authors' analysis steps: Amplifying reference gene primers gave estimates of nucleated cell counts. Clones were sequenced by immunoSEQ multiplex PCR, and TCRdb holds only the in-frame ones, with some missing. V, J and clone size are those of that table, while D and trimming were read from the DNA. Here the sample spans 240,000 or so clones, roughly 90% being singletons.

Source material: peripheral blood. The chain has TRBV12-5 and TRBJ1-1; 11 positions match TRBD1. The receptor comes from a man aged 60 to 69 with acute or convalescent COVID-19. DNA for the CDR3: TGTGCTAGTGGTTCTGGACAGGGGGCTGGAGGGACTGAAGCTTTCTTT. Its protein product is CASGSGQGAGGTEAFF.